This T cell receptor (beta chain) was identified in a study of shared clonotypes between healthy human individuals. General study results and limits: Memory subsets generally showed smaller estimated richness than naive subsets did.

Naive CD8 cells were CD45RO-negative, positively selected for CCR7, excluding terminally differentiated effector memory CD45RA+ cells. It was at deep level that the assay was run. TCRdb's copy holds only in-frame clones and misses some; the assay was immunoSEQ multiplex PCR. This table holds millions of clones, roughly 91% found once. About this clone: Its antigen is unidentified.

Deletions cut 0 bases from V and 2 bases from J, with 7 bases between. This CDR3 is 14 amino acids long. Germline V CDR1 and CDR2: MGHDK, SYGVNS. The sequenced sample was naive CD8+ T cells from PBMCs. The clonotype was recovered from a man aged 18 to 30 in good health. Some clones in this sample may be carry-over from other donors' samples. The chain uses TRBV25-1 and TRBJ1-2; D remains unclear. The CDR3 loop reads CASSEYHGNYGYTF. The CDR3 DNA follows: TGTGCCAGCAGTGAATATCACGGAAACTATGGCTACACCTTC.